What follows are 7 T cell receptor beta chains derived from one specimen sequenced in a study of T cell changes during pregnancy in multiple sclerosis. Sequencing used immunoSEQ multiplex PCR; TCRdb keeps in-frame clones, though not all of them. The sample records 65,000 to 95,000 clones, about 89% being singletons. The sample here was peripheral blood, taken before pregnancy. The source of these receptors is a female donor with multiple sclerosis, enrolled in a pregnancy study.

The rearrangement uses TRBV6-5 and TRBJ1-4, with a tentative D call TRBD1 (6 bases). Germline CDR1 MNHEY, CDR2 SVGAGI. The length of the CDR3 is 14 residues. V was trimmed by 2 bases and J by 8 bases, leaving 12 bases between them. The CDR3 nucleotides are TGTGCCAGCAGTTACGGACAGCTAACCGAAAAACTGTTTTTT. Translating it yields CASSYGQLTEKLFF.

V is TRBV9 and J is TRBJ2-3; TRBD1 matches at 7 bases. CDR1 and CDR2 (germline): SGDLS, YYNGEE. Trimming at V came to 4 bases and at J to 1 base, leaving 6 bases not matched to a gene. The CDR3 has 15 amino acids. As DNA, the CDR3 is TGTGCCAGCAGCCGACAGGGCGGTCGCACAGATACGCAGTATTTT. Its protein product is CASSRQGGRTDTQYF.

The chain has TRBV2 and TRBJ2-7; 8 nucleotides line up with TRBD1. Germline trimming cut 5 bases from V and 7 bases from J; bases unmatched to any gene: 19. There are 17 residues in the CDR3. The germline CDR1 and CDR2 sequences are SNHLY and FYNNEI. The chain's CDR3 is CASSRRVRQGPGGEQYF. The CDR3 DNA is TGTGCCAGCAGTCGGCGCGTCCGACAGGGGCCCGGAGGAGAGCAGTACTTC.

V is TRBV30 and J is TRBJ1-1, with no clear D. The CDR3 extends over 12 amino acids. CDR1 is GTSNPN, CDR2 SVGIG, per germline (reference sequence). The V gene lost 4 bases and the J gene lost 9 bases, with 15 bases spanning the gap. In DNA, the CDR3 is TGTGCCTGGATCCTGGCGGGGAGGAAAGCTTTCTTT. This translates into CAWILAGRKAFF.

The chain couples TRBV10-2 to TRBJ1-6, with D perhaps TRBD1 (5 bases). Germline CDR1 WSHSY, CDR2 SAAADI. V gave up 1 base and J gave up 10 bases, with 11 bases separating them. The CDR3 is made up of 14 amino acids. The CDR3 here is CASSELGTGSPLHF. CDR3 sequence (DNA): TGCGCCAGCAGTGAGTTGGGGACTGGGTCACCCCTCCACTTT.

This chain joins TRBV7-9 and TRBJ1-2; 8 nucleotides match TRBD1. There are 16 residues in the CDR3. V trimming: 5 bases; J trimming: 4 bases; junction bases outside the gene matches: 12. Germline lookup yields CDR1 SEHNR and CDR2 FQNEAQ (reference sequence). This CDR3 reads CASSHHAAGGVYGYTF. In DNA form, the CDR3 reads TGTGCCAGCAGCCATCATGCGGCAGGGGGCGTCTATGGCTACACCTTC.

The chain employs TRBV19 and TRBJ1-2; D is perhaps TRBD1 (6 bases). In germline, CDR1 is LNHDA, CDR2 SQIVND (reference sequence). Trimming left V 3 bases short and J 5 bases short, with 10 bases between. The CDR3 sequence is 13 residues long. The CDR3 DNA is TGTGCCAGTAGTATGGCAGGGGCATATGGCTACACCTTC. Translating it yields CASSMAGAYGYTF.